Sequencing of this T cell receptor beta chain was carried out in a study of blood T cell repertoires in COVID-19. Per the original methods: The authors estimated nucleated cell counts from reference gene primer amplification. The protocol was immunoSEQ multiplex PCR, while the TCRdb copy is restricted to in-frame clones and leaves out a portion. V and J calls plus clone size are reproduced from that table; the DNA served to infer D and trimming. The data show over 300,000 clones, under 90% seen once. CDR3 length: 15 residues. Trimming cost V 4 bases and J 6 bases; bases outside gene matches: 4. The germline V gene has CDR1 MDHEN and CDR2 SYDVKM.

The sequence was collected from a young woman who had recovered from COVID-19. This chain connects TRBV28 to TRBJ2-1; TRBD2 aligns across 12 bases. Source material: PBMCs or T cells enriched from blood (not recorded which). This CDR3 reads CASSSLAGGTNEQFF. In DNA form, the CDR3 reads TGTGCCAGCAGTTCACTAGCGGGAGGAACCAATGAGCAGTTCTTC.